A selection of T cell receptor beta chains follows, all from one sample in a study of OX40 agonist ivuxolimab in advanced cancers. Clones were sequenced by immunoSEQ multiplex PCR, and TCRdb holds only the in-frame ones, with some missing. The table shows tens of thousands of clones, with 80% to 90% occurring only once. The input for sequencing was CD4+ or CD8+ T cells sorted from blood, taken in a trial of the OX40 agonist ivuxolimab. Receptors originate from an adult with an advanced solid tumor such as melanoma, head and neck, liver or kidney cancer. Both conserved end residues are part of each CDR3. Fields, in order: CDR3 DNA, CDR3 protein, clone size, D gene, J gene, V gene. D genes are given only for firm matches. Size is stated for part of the rows, as once, few or many counts, or as a class when the clone is expanded.

TGCGCCAGCAGCTTGGAGGGACGGGCTGAAGCTTTCTTT CASSLEGRAEAFF . . TRBJ1-1 TRBV5-1
TGTGCCAGCAGCTTGGGGGCAGGTCCTGAGCAGTTCTTC CASSLGAGPEQFF . . TRBJ2-1 TRBV5-4
TGTGCCAGCATCGTACAGGGTAGCGGCAATCAGCCCCAGCATTTT CASIVQGSGNQPQHF . . TRBJ1-5 TRBV28
TGTGCCAGCAGCCAAGATTTAATGAGCAGGGGGGATGGCTACACCTTC CASSQDLMSRGDGYTF . TRBD1 TRBJ1-2 TRBV4-2
TGCGCCAGCAGCCAACCGGGACAGGTGGGGACCTACGAGCAGTACTTC CASSQPGQVGTYEQYF few TRBD1 TRBJ2-7 TRBV5-1
TGTGCCAGCAGCCGAGGACAATTTGGGGCTGGGGCCAACGTCCTGACTTTC CASSRGQFGAGANVLTF . . TRBJ2-6 TRBV7-9
TGTGCCATCAGTGGCGGCAGGGTCTCTACTGGAAACACCATATATTTT CAISGGRVSTGNTIYF once . TRBJ1-3 TRBV10-3
TGTGCCTGGAGTGTACCTGGGGCCAACGTCCTGACTTTC CAWSVPGANVLTF . . TRBJ2-6 TRBV30
TGTGCCAGCAGCCCGGGACAACGACGATTTACAGATACGCAGTATTTT CASSPGQRRFTDTQYF once . TRBJ2-3 TRBV5-6
TGTGCCAGCAGACAAGGCTCTGGAAACACCATATATTTT CASRQGSGNTIYF . . TRBJ1-3 TRBV7-9
TGTGCCAGCAGCTCCCGGGGGGCTAGCGGGTATGATACGCAGTATTTT CASSSRGASGYDTQYF . TRBD2 TRBJ2-3 TRBV9
TGCGCCAGCAGCTTGGTTGCAGCGAAGAACACTGAAGCTTTCTTT CASSLVAAKNTEAFF . . TRBJ1-1 TRBV5-1
TGCGCCAGCAGCAGGTATAGCGGGAGGGCCTCGGGGAACGAGCAGTACTTC CASSRYSGRASGNEQYF . TRBD2 TRBJ2-7 TRBV5-1
TGTGCCAGCTGGAACCGGGACAGGGGGCACGAGCAGTACTTC CASWNRDRGHEQYF . TRBD1 TRBJ2-7 TRBV6-5
TGTGCCTCAGAGGACAGGGGGCGCGTCTATGGCTACACCTTC CASEDRGRVYGYTF . TRBD1 TRBJ1-2 TRBV28
TGTGCCAGCAGTGTTACAAGAGGACAGGGGAGTGAAAAACTGTTTTTT CASSVTRGQGSEKLFF . TRBD1 TRBJ1-4 TRBV2
TGTGCCAGCTCACCACGGCAGAGGAAGAACACCGGGGAGCTGTTTTTT CASSPRQRKNTGELFF . . TRBJ2-2 TRBV18
TGTGCCAGCAGCAGGGATCAGGGGCTCCCGAACACCGGGGAGCTGTTTTTT CASSRDQGLPNTGELFF once . TRBJ2-2 TRBV21-1
TGTGCCAGCAGCATCCGGGACAGGGGACACGAGCAGTACTTC CASSIRDRGHEQYF once TRBD1 TRBJ2-7 TRBV7-8
TGTGCCAGCAGGAGTCAATGGGGGAGCTCCTACAATGAGCAGTTCTTC CASRSQWGSSYNEQFF . . TRBJ2-1 TRBV13
TGTGCCAGCAGTGAGTACGATGGCTACACCTTC CASSEYDGYTF medium-sized . TRBJ1-2 TRBV25-1
TGCGCCAGCAGCTTCGGGACGAACAATGAGCAGTTCTTC CASSFGTNNEQFF . . TRBJ2-1 TRBV5-1
TGTGCCAGCAGCCCAGCGGGGGTCACAGATACGCAGTATTTT CASSPAGVTDTQYF . TRBD2 TRBJ2-3 TRBV14
TGTGCCAGCAGCCCTAGTACTGCTGGAAACACCATATATTTT CASSPSTAGNTIYF . . TRBJ1-3 TRBV6-1
TGTGCCAGCGCAACTGGAGGGGGGGATACGCAGTATTTT CASATGGGDTQYF . . TRBJ2-3 TRBV18
TGTGCCTGGAGACAGGCGGCTAATGAAAAACTGTTTTTT CAWRQAANEKLFF . . TRBJ1-4 TRBV30
TGTGCCAGCAGCCAAGAAGAAGTCTTCGGGTATGGCTACACCTTC CASSQEEVFGYGYTF . . TRBJ1-2 TRBV14
TGTGCCAGCAGCGTAGTCGCTAGCGGGGGGGCCCTGCAAGAGACCCAGTACTTC CASSVVASGGALQETQYF . TRBD2 TRBJ2-5 TRBV9
TGTGCCATCAGTGAGTCGGACAGCTCCTACAATGAGCAGTTCTTC CAISESDSSYNEQFF . . TRBJ2-1 TRBV10-3
TGCGCCAGCAGCTTCGGAGCATACTACGAGCAGTACTTC CASSFGAYYEQYF . . TRBJ2-7 TRBV5-1
TGTGCCAGCAGCCCAGGGACAGATAGAAACGAGCAGTACTTC CASSPGTDRNEQYF . TRBD1 TRBJ2-7 TRBV7-3
TGTGCCAGCAGCTCGCAGCGTACCGGGGAGCTGTTTTTT CASSSQRTGELFF . . TRBJ2-2 TRBV7-2
TGCGCCAGCAGTGAGTGGGCTAGCGGGAGAGGGGGTACGCAGTATTTT CASSEWASGRGGTQYF . TRBD2 TRBJ2-3 TRBV10-2
TGTGCCAGCAGTGAGCGACGGAACCAAGAGACCCAGTACTTC CASSERRNQETQYF . . TRBJ2-5 TRBV2
TGTGCCAGCAGCCAAGATGTGGGCATTCAGTACTTC CASSQDVGIQYF . . TRBJ2-4 TRBV14
TGTGCCAGCAGCTTAGTGGGACTTGAGCAGTTCTTC CASSLVGLEQFF . . TRBJ2-1 TRBV7-9
TGCGCCAGCAGCTCCGTAGCGGGAGGGAGGAATGAGCAGTTCTTC CASSSVAGGRNEQFF . TRBD2 TRBJ2-1 TRBV5-1
TGTGCCAGCAGCCGGGATATGAGCGGGGGAGAGACCCAGTACTTC CASSRDMSGGETQYF . TRBD2 TRBJ2-5 TRBV4-2
TGTGCCAGCAGTTTCACACAGGGGGCGCCCACCGGGGAGCTGTTTTTT CASSFTQGAPTGELFF . TRBD1 TRBJ2-2 TRBV28
TGCAGCGTTCAATCACAGTTGAACACTGAAGCTTTCTTT CSVQSQLNTEAFF few . TRBJ1-1 TRBV29-1
TGTGCCAGCAGACCGGGACTAGCAAACATTCAGTACTTC CASRPGLANIQYF . TRBD2 TRBJ2-4 TRBV6-5
TGTGCCAGCAGTCGCGGATCTTTAAGCTATGGCTACACCTTC CASSRGSLSYGYTF . . TRBJ1-2 TRBV6-5
TGTGCCAGCAGCTTAACGCGGGGACAGGGGGCCGGGGAGCTGTTTTTT CASSLTRGQGAGELFF . TRBD1 TRBJ2-2 TRBV7-3
TGCGCCAGCAGCTTTCTAGCGGGGGTCACAGATACGCAGTATTTT CASSFLAGVTDTQYF . TRBD2 TRBJ2-3 TRBV4-1
TGTGCCAGCAAAACAGGGTCTAGCAATCAGCCCCAGCATTTT CASKTGSSNQPQHF . . TRBJ1-5 TRBV28
TGTGCCAGTTCAGCAAGCAGGGGGAACACTGAAGCTTTCTTT CASSASRGNTEAFF . . TRBJ1-1 TRBV18
TGCGCCAGCAGTGAGTCGGCCGGGTCACTCAGGGGCACTGAAGCTTTCTTT CASSESAGSLRGTEAFF . . TRBJ1-1 TRBV10-1
TGCGCCAGCAGTGAGATTAAGGCAGAGACCCAGTACTTC CASSEIKAETQYF once . TRBJ2-5 TRBV10-1